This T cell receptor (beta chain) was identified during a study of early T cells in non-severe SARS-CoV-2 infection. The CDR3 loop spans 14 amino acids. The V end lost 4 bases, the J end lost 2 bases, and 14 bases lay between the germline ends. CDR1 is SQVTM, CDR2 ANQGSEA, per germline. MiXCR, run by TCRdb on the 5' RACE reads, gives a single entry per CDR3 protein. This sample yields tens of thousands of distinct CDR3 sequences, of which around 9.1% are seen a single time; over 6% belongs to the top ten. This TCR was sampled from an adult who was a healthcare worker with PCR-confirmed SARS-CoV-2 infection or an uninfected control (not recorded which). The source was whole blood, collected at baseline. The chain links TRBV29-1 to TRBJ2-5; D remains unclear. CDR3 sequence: CSVAGPVVQETQYF. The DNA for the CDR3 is TGCAGCGTTGCCGGGCCAGTGGTACAAGAGACCCAGTACTTC.